These T cell receptor beta chains were read from a single sample in a study of cytomegalovirus exposure and HLA in healthy donors. The assay was immunoSEQ multiplex PCR, and TCRdb's table has in-frame clones only and misses some. The sample includes approximately 150,000 clones, 75% of them seen just once. The sample comprised PBMCs. These receptors all come from a man in his forties or fifties in good health and CMV-seronegative. CDR3s include the opening cysteine and the closing phenylalanine or tryptophan. The order of the fields is CDR3 DNA, CDR3 protein, CDR3 length, J gene, D gene, clone size, V gene. D genes are given only for firm matches. Size is omitted from some rows. Given values are once, few, many or a class for expanded clones.

CDR3nt: TGTGCCAGCTCACAGGACACCTCTACTGAAGCTTTCTTT
CDR3aa: CASSQDTSTEAFF
len: 13
j_gene: TRBJ1-1
d_gene: .
abundance: .
v_gene: TRBV18

CDR3nt: TGTGCCAGCAGCAGGACAGCGGGGTCCGACGAGCAGTACTTC
CDR3aa: CASSRTAGSDEQYF
len: 14
j_gene: TRBJ2-7
d_gene: .
abundance: .
v_gene: TRBV5-5

CDR3nt: TGTGCCAGCAGGTGGAGCAGGGGGCAAGAGACCCAGTACTTC
CDR3aa: CASRWSRGQETQYF
len: 14
j_gene: TRBJ2-5
d_gene: TRBD1
abundance: .
v_gene: TRBV5-8

CDR3nt: TGTGCCAGCAGCCGGAGCGGGGGGAAAGAGACCCAGTACTTC
CDR3aa: CASSRSGGKETQYF
len: 14
j_gene: TRBJ2-5
d_gene: TRBD2
abundance: .
v_gene: TRBV7-3

CDR3nt: TGCGCCAGCAGTATACGACAGGGAATTAACACTGAAGCTTTCTTT
CDR3aa: CASSIRQGINTEAFF
len: 15
j_gene: TRBJ1-1
d_gene: TRBD1
abundance: few
v_gene: TRBV5-1

CDR3nt: TGCGCCAGCAGCTTGGCCGGGTCTGGTAACTATGGCTACACCTTC
CDR3aa: CASSLAGSGNYGYTF
len: 15
j_gene: TRBJ1-2
d_gene: .
abundance: .
v_gene: TRBV5-1

CDR3nt: TGCAGCGTTGAACCGGAGGGGTCCTACGAGCAGTACTTC
CDR3aa: CSVEPEGSYEQYF
len: 13
j_gene: TRBJ2-7
d_gene: .
abundance: .
v_gene: TRBV29-1

CDR3nt: TGCGCCAGCAGCCCGATGGACAGGGATACTGAAGCTTTCTTT
CDR3aa: CASSPMDRDTEAFF
len: 14
j_gene: TRBJ1-1
d_gene: TRBD1
abundance: .
v_gene: TRBV5-1

CDR3nt: TGCGCCAGCAGCTTGGTGGGACAGGGGTTGGGATCACCCCTCCACTTT
CDR3aa: CASSLVGQGLGSPLHF
len: 16
j_gene: TRBJ1-6
d_gene: TRBD1
abundance: .
v_gene: TRBV5-1

CDR3nt: TGCGCCAGCAGTGGAGATATCCAGCAGTACTTC
CDR3aa: CASSGDIQQYF
len: 11
j_gene: TRBJ2-7
d_gene: .
abundance: .
v_gene: TRBV10-2

CDR3nt: TGTGCCAGCAGTCGGGACAGGGGAACAGATACGCAGTATTTT
CDR3aa: CASSRDRGTDTQYF
len: 14
j_gene: TRBJ2-3
d_gene: TRBD1
abundance: .
v_gene: TRBV5-5

CDR3nt: TGCGCCAGCAGCCTCACAGGGGGTCGTACCGGGGAGCTGTTTTTT
CDR3aa: CASSLTGGRTGELFF
len: 15
j_gene: TRBJ2-2
d_gene: TRBD1
abundance: .
v_gene: TRBV5-1

CDR3nt: TGTGCCAGCAGCCGGGGGGGAGCGGGGTGGCAAGAGACCCAGTACTTC
CDR3aa: CASSRGGAGWQETQYF
len: 16
j_gene: TRBJ2-5
d_gene: TRBD2
abundance: .
v_gene: TRBV7-2

CDR3nt: TGTGCCAGCAGCTTCGGGGGGGACACAGATACGCAGTATTTT
CDR3aa: CASSFGGDTDTQYF
len: 14
j_gene: TRBJ2-3
d_gene: TRBD2
abundance: .
v_gene: TRBV5-6

CDR3nt: TGCGCCAGCAGCCCGGGGTCGATCTATGGCTACACCTTC
CDR3aa: CASSPGSIYGYTF
len: 13
j_gene: TRBJ1-2
d_gene: .
abundance: .
v_gene: TRBV4-1

CDR3nt: TGTGCCAGCAGTACCGGACTAGGTGAGACCCAGTACTTC
CDR3aa: CASSTGLGETQYF
len: 13
j_gene: TRBJ2-5
d_gene: TRBD2
abundance: .
v_gene: TRBV9

CDR3nt: TGTGCCAGCAGAAGCGGGACTTCCTACGAGCAGTACTTC
CDR3aa: CASRSGTSYEQYF
len: 13
j_gene: TRBJ2-7
d_gene: TRBD2
abundance: .
v_gene: TRBV2

CDR3nt: TGTGCCAGCAGCAGAAACTCAGGGGGCGCGGGGGGCTACACCTTC
CDR3aa: CASSRNSGGAGGYTF
len: 15
j_gene: TRBJ1-2
d_gene: TRBD1
abundance: few
v_gene: TRBV7-2

CDR3nt: TGTGCCAGCAGGGGAGGGGGGACAGGGAGCTACAATGAGCAGTTCTTC
CDR3aa: CASRGGGTGSYNEQFF
len: 16
j_gene: TRBJ2-1
d_gene: TRBD1
abundance: .
v_gene: TRBV11-2

CDR3nt: TGTGCCAGCAGCCCCGGACAGCGGAACACCGGGGAGCTGTTTTTT
CDR3aa: CASSPGQRNTGELFF
len: 15
j_gene: TRBJ2-2
d_gene: .
abundance: .
v_gene: TRBV5-4

CDR3nt: TGTGCCAGCAGCCACCCGACAGGGGATGGCGAAAACATTCAGTACTTC
CDR3aa: CASSHPTGDGENIQYF
len: 16
j_gene: TRBJ2-4
d_gene: TRBD1
abundance: .
v_gene: TRBV5-4

CDR3nt: TGTGCCAGCAGCGTTACACGGGACTACGAGCAGTACTTC
CDR3aa: CASSVTRDYEQYF
len: 13
j_gene: TRBJ2-7
d_gene: .
abundance: few
v_gene: TRBV7-2

CDR3nt: TGTGCCACCAGCAGAGAAGGGGGCGAGCAGTACTTC
CDR3aa: CATSREGGEQYF
len: 12
j_gene: TRBJ2-7
d_gene: .
abundance: .
v_gene: TRBV15

CDR3nt: TGTGCCAGCAGCCATGGACAGGGGTTCTCCTACGAGCAGTACTTC
CDR3aa: CASSHGQGFSYEQYF
len: 15
j_gene: TRBJ2-7
d_gene: TRBD1
abundance: .
v_gene: TRBV9

CDR3nt: TGTGCCAGCAGCCTAAATCACAGGGGTCAGGGGGTTACCCAGTCGGATACGCAGTATTTT
CDR3aa: CASSLNHRGQGVTQSDTQYF
len: 20
j_gene: TRBJ2-3
d_gene: TRBD1
abundance: few
v_gene: TRBV27

CDR3nt: TGCAGCCCGGGACAGGGGCACAATGAGCAGTTCTTC
CDR3aa: CSPGQGHNEQFF
len: 12
j_gene: TRBJ2-1
d_gene: TRBD1
abundance: .
v_gene: TRBV29-1

CDR3nt: TGTGCCAGCAGTGACAGGTGGCGGGGGACAGATACGCAGTATTTT
CDR3aa: CASSDRWRGTDTQYF
len: 15
j_gene: TRBJ2-3
d_gene: TRBD2
abundance: .
v_gene: TRBV6-1

CDR3nt: TGTGCCAGCAGCTTAGCCAGGGGGAGAGATGAGCAGTTCTTC
CDR3aa: CASSLARGRDEQFF
len: 14
j_gene: TRBJ2-1
d_gene: TRBD1
abundance: .
v_gene: TRBV7-9

CDR3nt: TGTGCCAGCAGTACACATCCGGGGGAGACCCAGTACTTC
CDR3aa: CASSTHPGETQYF
len: 13
j_gene: TRBJ2-5
d_gene: .
abundance: .
v_gene: TRBV7-3

CDR3nt: TGCAGTGCCACAAGACAGAATGAGCAGTTCTTC
CDR3aa: CSATRQNEQFF
len: 11
j_gene: TRBJ2-1
d_gene: .
abundance: .
v_gene: TRBV20-1

CDR3nt: TGTGCCAGCAGCTTAAGAGTGGGGGCTGGACGGTCCCCCGGTAACTATGGCTACACCTTC
CDR3aa: CASSLRVGAGRSPGNYGYTF
len: 20
j_gene: TRBJ1-2
d_gene: .
abundance: .
v_gene: TRBV7-8

CDR3nt: TGTGCCAGCAGTCGGCAGGGGGACACTGAAGCTTTCTTT
CDR3aa: CASSRQGDTEAFF
len: 13
j_gene: TRBJ1-1
d_gene: TRBD1
abundance: .
v_gene: TRBV7-9